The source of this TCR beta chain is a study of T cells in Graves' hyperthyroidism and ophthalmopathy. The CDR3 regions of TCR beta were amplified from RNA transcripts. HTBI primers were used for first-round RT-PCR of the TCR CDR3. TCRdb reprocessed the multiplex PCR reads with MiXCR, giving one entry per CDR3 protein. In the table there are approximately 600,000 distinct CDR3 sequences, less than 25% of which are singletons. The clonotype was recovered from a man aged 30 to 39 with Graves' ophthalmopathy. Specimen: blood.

CDR3 amino acids: CASRDGGTSSYNEQFF. The DNA of the CDR3 is TGTGCCAGCAGAGACGGGGGGACAAGCTCCTACAATGAGCAGTTCTTC. This rearrangement joins TRBV6-2 or TRBV6-3 to TRBJ2-1; maybe TRBD2 (7 bases). The V gene lost 6 bases and the J gene lost 0 bases, with 15 bases spanning the gap. This CDR3 has 16 residues. Germline values: CDR1 MNHEY, CDR2 SVGEGT.